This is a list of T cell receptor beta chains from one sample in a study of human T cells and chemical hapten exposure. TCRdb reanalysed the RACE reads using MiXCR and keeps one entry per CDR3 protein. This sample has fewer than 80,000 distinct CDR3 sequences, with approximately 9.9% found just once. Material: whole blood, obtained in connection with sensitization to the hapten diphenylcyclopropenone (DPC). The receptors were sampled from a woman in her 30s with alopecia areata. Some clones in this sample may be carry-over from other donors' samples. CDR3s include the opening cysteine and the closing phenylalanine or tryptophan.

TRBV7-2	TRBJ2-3	CASSTQSGTDTQYF
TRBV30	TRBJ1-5	CAYRTDSNQPQHF
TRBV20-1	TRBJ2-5	CSARVYDGVNSETQYF
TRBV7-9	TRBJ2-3	CASSVGLTSTDTQYF
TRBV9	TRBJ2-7	CASPSYEQYF
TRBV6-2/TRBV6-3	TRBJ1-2	CASSEGRATRSPYGYTF
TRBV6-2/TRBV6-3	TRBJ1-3	CASSYSRDRVFSGNTIYF
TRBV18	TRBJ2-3	CASSPNDKRTDTQYF
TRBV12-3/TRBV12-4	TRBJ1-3	CASSLEGSSGNTIYF
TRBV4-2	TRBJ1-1	CASSQGGRGPSSTEAFF
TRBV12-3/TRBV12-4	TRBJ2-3	CASSLGGEGYTDTQYF
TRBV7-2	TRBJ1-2	CASSRLNYGYTF
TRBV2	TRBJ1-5	CASSEGDRGNQPQHF
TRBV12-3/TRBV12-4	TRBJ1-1	CASSLKGGNGEAFF
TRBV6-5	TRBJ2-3	CASRIGTAGADTQYF
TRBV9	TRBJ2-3	CASSVQTSDTQYF
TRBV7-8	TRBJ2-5	CASTLGGLAGDIETQYF
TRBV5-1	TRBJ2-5	CASAAGVEETQYF
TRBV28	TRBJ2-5	CASRVRQETQYF
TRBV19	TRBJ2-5	CASSMGRGGLETQYF
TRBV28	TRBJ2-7	CASSSPRQELSYEQYF
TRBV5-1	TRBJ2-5	CASSSLGETQYF
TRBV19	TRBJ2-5	CASSIGAEETQYF
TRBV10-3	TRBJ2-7	CAVKLIGALAGDAAPRVEQYF
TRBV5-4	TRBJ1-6	CASSSGQWGSSYNSPLHF
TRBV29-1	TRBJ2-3	CSGREGADTQYF
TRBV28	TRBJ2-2	CASSVGLNTGELFF
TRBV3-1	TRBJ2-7	CASSQGWAGGLYEQYF
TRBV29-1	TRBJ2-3	CSVVGRDTDTQYF
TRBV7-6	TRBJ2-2	CASTRGLGATGELFF
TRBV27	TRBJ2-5	CASSFVLGETQYF
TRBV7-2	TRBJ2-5	CASTLGAIQETQYF
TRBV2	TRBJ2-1	CASSTGTSGSHEQFF
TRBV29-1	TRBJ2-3	CSVARRLGTDTQYF
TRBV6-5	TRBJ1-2	CASSYFETGAQTNYGYTF
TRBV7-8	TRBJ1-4	CASSLTGSTNEKLFF
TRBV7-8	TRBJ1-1	CASSYITGAAPEAFF
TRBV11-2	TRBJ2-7	CASSLGAPGEQYF
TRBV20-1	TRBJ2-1	CSASRGIAGGEQFF
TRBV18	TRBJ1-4	CASSPNGLSTNEKLFF
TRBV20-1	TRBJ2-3	CSARDSGTSTDTQYF
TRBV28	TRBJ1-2	CASLVRQGEVYGYTF
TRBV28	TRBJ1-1	CASSDRGYTEAFF
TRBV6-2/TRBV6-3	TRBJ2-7	CASSYVSPYEQYF
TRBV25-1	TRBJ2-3	CASSETRDGGTDTQYF